The entry that follows covers one T cell receptor (beta chain) sequence. Its antigen is not known. The primer mix had 60 Vbeta and 13 Jbeta primers. Measured with immunoSEQ multiplex PCR; TCRdb has only the in-frame clones, and not every one. The sample yields around 31,000 clones, approximately 90% seen once. This specimen belongs to a study of cytomegalovirus exposure and HLA in healthy donors. Study conclusions and caveats: Researchers left out some V segments, among them TRBV6-2 and TRBV6-3, as indistinguishable.

V gave up 3 bases and J gave up 1 base, with 18 bases separating them. CDR1 SEHNR and CDR2 FQNEAQ come from the germline V gene (reference sequence). The CDR3 has 17 residues. The chain recombines TRBV7-9 with TRBJ2-5; possible D gene TRBD2, 7 bases. Sequencing was performed on PBMCs. The TCR originated in a boy aged 5-17 years in good health and CMV-seronegative. The CDR3 here is CASSFSLRGGLQETQYF. DNA of the CDR3: TGTGCCAGCAGCTTTAGTTTAAGGGGGGGACTCCAAGAGACCCAGTACTTC.